These 27 T cell receptor beta chains came from one sample sequenced in a study of long-term antiretroviral therapy in people with HIV. Investigators performed immunoSEQ version v3.0 at survey level. The protocol was immunoSEQ multiplex PCR, while the TCRdb copy is restricted to in-frame clones and leaves out a portion. In the table there are 25,000 to 30,000 clones, 70% to 90% of which are singletons. Sample: unsorted PBMCs, taken 1.8 years after starting antiretroviral therapy. The receptors derive from a woman aged 18 to 35 with HIV.

The rearrangement joins TRBV27 to TRBJ2-1, with 9 nucleotides matching TRBD1. The CDR3 is made up of 17 amino acids. Trimming cost V 4 bases and J 4 bases; bases outside gene matches: 11. Germline CDR1 is MNHEY and CDR2 is SMNVEV (reference sequence). The CDR3 spells CASSSIMTGGQYNEQFF. The CDR3 DNA reads TGTGCCAGCAGTTCTATAATGACAGGGGGTCAATACAATGAGCAGTTCTTC.

V usage is TRBV7-2 and J usage is TRBJ1-2; TRBD1 matches 10 bases. CDR3 length equals 15 residues. The trim removed 8 bases at V and 4 bases at J, leaving 10 bases unmatched. Germline CDR1 SGHTA, CDR2 FQGNSA. In nucleotides, the CDR3 is TGTGCCAGCGGAACCGGGACAGGGGCCGTCTATGGCTACACCTTC. Amino acid sequence: CASGTGTGAVYGYTF.

V usage is TRBV11-1 and J usage is TRBJ1-5, with D perhaps matching TRBD1 (6 bases). Germline loops: CDR1 SGHAT, CDR2 FQDESV (reference sequence). CDR3 length: 13 residues. The V and J ends lost 3 bases and 5 bases respectively, with 8 bases between them. DNA for the CDR3: TGTGCCAGCAGCTTTTCAGGGGATCAGCCCCAGCATTTT. As protein: CASSFSGDQPQHF.

The chain is built from TRBV19 and TRBJ2-1, with TRBD2 matching over 7 bases. Unmatched junction bases numbered 5, after V lost 3 bases and J lost 0 bases. The germline CDR1 and CDR2 sequences are LNHDA and SQIVND (reference sequence). The CDR3 is 16 amino acids. The CDR3 sequence: CASSIITGGSYNEQFF. The CDR3 bases are TGTGCCAGTAGTATCATAACGGGAGGCTCCTACAATGAGCAGTTCTTC.

This clone was observed once. The V call is TRBV16, the J call TRBJ2-6; no definite D call. The CDR3 is 15 residues long. V was trimmed by 4 bases and J by 0 bases, leaving 7 bases between them. Germline-derived CDR1 and CDR2 are KGHSY and FQNENV. Written as DNA, the CDR3 is TGTGCCAGCAGCCCTCCTATCTCTGGGGCCAACGTCCTGACTTTC. It specifies CASSPPISGANVLTF.

The CDR3 DNA is TGTGCCATCAGGACTGGATCGGAGTCGAACACTGAAGCTTTCTTT. Its protein is CAIRTGSESNTEAFF. This chain uses TRBV10-3 with TRBJ1-1; D gene uncertain. CDR1 and CDR2 from the germline V gene are ENHRY and SYGVKD. V gave up 6 bases and J gave up 1 base, with 15 bases separating them. The CDR3 runs 15 residues.

The chain combines TRBV27 with TRBJ2-7, with TRBD2 as a possible D gene (5 bases). V lost 0 bases, J lost 3 bases, and 9 bases lay in between. The CDR3 sequence is 14 residues long. CDR1 and CDR2 (germline): MNHEY, SMNVEV (reference sequence). The CDR3 region has the DNA TGTGCCAGCAGTTTATCAGGAGGCCTCTACGAGCAGTACTTC. Amino acids: CASSLSGGLYEQYF.

This clone was observed once. The chain recombines TRBV7-3 with TRBJ2-1; D is undetermined. The CDR3 extends over 15 amino acids. The germline V gene has CDR1 SGHTA and CDR2 FQGTGA. V lost 1 base to trimming and J lost 5 bases, with 12 bases between them. The CDR3, as DNA: TGTGCCAGCAGCTTAAACGCCGCGAGCCACAATGAGCAGTTCTTC. Amino acid sequence: CASSLNAASHNEQFF. Using reference TRBV7-3 and TRBJ2-1 for the parts outside the CDR3, the full variable domain is GAGVSQTPSNKVTEKGKYVELRCDPISGHTALYWYRQSLGQGPEFLIYFQGTGAADDSGLPNDRFFAVRPEGSVSTLKIQRTERGDSAVYLCASSLNAASHNEQFFGPGTRLTVL.

The chain couples TRBV10-3 to TRBJ2-1; TRBD2 agrees at 8 bases. The V and J ends lost 2 bases and 4 bases, in that order; junction bases with no gene match: 1. Germline V lookup: CDR1 ENHRY, CDR2 SYGVKD. The CDR3 has 14 amino acids. CDR3 in DNA: TGTGCCATCAGTGAGCGGGAGGGGTACAATGAGCAGTTCTTC. It codes for CAISEREGYNEQFF.

The chain carries TRBV7-3 and TRBJ1-3; possibly TRBD1 for D (5 bases). Germline-derived CDR1 and CDR2 are SGHTA and FQGTGA. The CDR3 sequence is 16 residues long. Deletions cut 7 bases from V and 0 bases from J, with 16 bases between. CDR3 bases: TGTGCCAGCATTAGAGGGACGGCCGGCTCTGGAAACACCATATATTTT. It encodes CASIRGTAGSGNTIYF.

The chain joins TRBV18 to TRBJ2-2, with D possibly TRBD2 on 5 matching bases. The V and J ends lost 6 bases and 3 bases respectively, with 11 bases between them. Germline loops: CDR1 KGHSH, CDR2 LQKENI. CDR3 length equals 14 residues. CDR3 sequence: CASSLTRDTGELFF. The DNA of the CDR3 is TGTGCCAGCTCGCTAACTAGGGACACCGGGGAGCTGTTTTTT.

The sample holds a few counts of this clone. The chain uses TRBV5-1 and TRBJ1-4; TRBD1 is a possible D gene (5 bases). Trimming stripped 3 bases from V and 0 bases from J, with 9 bases between. The CDR3 consists of 15 residues. From germline, CDR1 is SGHRS and CDR2 YFSETQ. Written as DNA, the CDR3 is TGCGCCAGCAGCTCCGGGGGGGCAACTAATGAAAAACTGTTTTTT. It specifies CASSSGGATNEKLFF.

The chain combines TRBV5-4 with TRBJ2-1; TRBD2 agrees at 7 bases. This CDR3 spans 15 amino acids. The germline V gene encodes CDR1 SGHNT and CDR2 YYREEE (reference sequence). V lost 3 bases, J lost 0 bases, and 3 bases stayed unmatched. CDR3 DNA: TGTGCCAGCAGCTCTAGCGGAATCTCCTACAATGAGCAGTTCTTC. Residues: CASSSSGISYNEQFF.

The chain is built from TRBV5-4 and TRBJ1-4, with unresolved D. V dropped 0 bases and J dropped 5 bases, with 5 bases sitting between them. This CDR3 is built from 13 residues. CDR1 is SGHNT and CDR2 is YYREEE in the germline V gene (reference sequence). Here the CDR3 reads CASSLDINEKLFF. CDR3 sequence (DNA): TGTGCCAGCAGCTTGGACATCAATGAAAAACTGTTTTTT. The entire variable domain, with the rest obtained from reference TRBV5-4 and TRBJ1-4, is as follows: ETGVTQSPTHLIKTRGQQVTLRCSSQSGHNTVSWYQQALGQGPQFIFQYYREEENGRGNFPPRFSGLQFPNYSSELNVNALELDDSALYLCASSLDINEKLFFGSGTQLSVL.

The chain employs TRBV28 and TRBJ2-3, with D possibly TRBD2 on 6 matching bases. The length of the CDR3 is 17 residues. The germline V gene encodes CDR1 MDHEN and CDR2 SYDVKM. The V end was cut by 2 bases, the J end by 0 bases, with 15 bases between. The CDR3 nucleotides are TGTGCCAGCAGTTTACAAGGTACTAGCCTCAGCACAGATACGCAGTATTTT. This sequence encodes CASSLQGTSLSTDTQYF.

The gene calls are TRBV29-1 and TRBJ1-3; a possible D gene is TRBD1 (6 bases). This CDR3 has 16 amino acids. Deletions cut 0 bases from V and 4 bases from J, with 16 bases between. Germline V gene lookup returns CDR1 SQVTM and CDR2 ANQGSEA. CDR3 loop: CSVEEWAGVQGNTIYF. In nucleotides, the CDR3 is TGCAGCGTTGAAGAGTGGGCAGGGGTACAGGGAAACACCATATATTTT.

The chain couples TRBV20-1 to TRBJ2-1, with a tentative D call TRBD2 (5 bases). Germline V gene lookup returns CDR1 DFQATT and CDR2 SNEGSKA (reference sequence). Trimming removed 3 bases at V and 14 bases at J, with 11 bases between. The length of the CDR3 is 10 residues. Here the CDR3 reads CSARKEVEFF. The CDR3 coding sequence is TGCAGTGCTAGGAAGGAGGTGGAGTTCTTC.

V and J are TRBV4-3 and TRBJ1-2; the match to TRBD1 covers 8 bases. CDR3 length: 16 amino acids. CDR1 is LGHNA and CDR2 is YSLEER in the germline V gene. The V segment lost 0 bases and the J segment 1 base; nucleotides outside the gene matches: 4. This CDR3 is CASSQDPQGGNYGYTF. The CDR3 coding sequence is TGCGCCAGCAGCCAAGACCCACAGGGGGGTAACTATGGCTACACCTTC.

This chain joins TRBV10-1 and TRBJ2-5; D gene ambiguous. TRBJ2-7 explains the end of the DNA better; the J call may be wrong. The CDR3 contains 14 residues. Germline V CDR1 and CDR2: WNHNN, SYGVQD (reference sequence). The chain's CDR3 is CASSESSGPYEQYF. The CDR3 bases are TGCGCCAGCAGTGAGTCATCTGGACCCTACGAGCAGTACTTC.

The chain is built from TRBV27 and TRBJ2-3; 11 bases are a match to TRBD2. The trim removed 2 bases at V and 5 bases at J, leaving 6 bases unmatched. The CDR3 has 16 amino acids. CDR1 is MNHEY, CDR2 SMNVEV, per germline (reference sequence). This CDR3 is CASSLVSGRGRDTQYF. Written as DNA, the CDR3 is TGTGCCAGCAGTTTAGTTAGCGGGAGGGGTCGAGATACGCAGTATTTT.

The chain combines TRBV5-6 with TRBJ2-3, with D unresolved. V gave up 2 bases and J gave up 1 base, with 11 bases separating them. Germline CDR1 SGHDT, CDR2 YYEEEE. This CDR3 region has 15 residues. CDR3 amino acids: CASSLEGYGTDTQYF. For the CDR3, the DNA is TGTGCCAGCAGCTTAGAAGGGTACGGCACAGATACGCAGTATTTT. Variable domain in full (rest from reference TRBV5-6 and TRBJ2-3): DAGVTQSPTHLIKTRGQQVTLRCSPKSGHDTVSWYQQALGQGPQFIFQYYEEEERQRGNFPDRFSGHQFPNYSSELNVNALLLGDSALYLCASSLEGYGTDTQYFGPGTRLTVL.

This chain links TRBV5-1 with TRBJ2-5; TRBD2 is a possible D gene (6 bases). The CDR3 sequence is 17 residues long. Germline values: CDR1 SGHRS, CDR2 YFSETQ. V lost 0 bases, J lost 2 bases, and 17 bases lay in between. CDR3 in DNA: TGCGCCAGCAGCTTGGGTTTAAGCGGGCTTGGTCAAGAGACCCAGTACTTC. Amino acid sequence: CASSLGLSGLGQETQYF.

The chain combines TRBV7-9 with TRBJ1-4; 9 bases line up with TRBD1. Germline V CDR1 and CDR2: SEHNR, FQNEAQ (reference sequence). With 5 bases clipped from V and 6 bases from J, the junction kept 7 bases outside the gene matches. The CDR3 spans 15 residues. CDR3 nucleotide sequence: TGTGCCAGCAGCCTAACAGGGGGCGCGGATGAAAAACTGTTTTTT. It yields the protein CASSLTGGADEKLFF.

In DNA form, the CDR3 reads TGTGCCAGCTCACGATCCGGGACAGGGGAGGAAAAACTGTTTTTT. Protein product: CASSRSGTGEEKLFF. The rearrangement links TRBV18 to TRBJ1-4, with 10 nucleotides matching TRBD1. V lost 4 bases, J lost 8 bases, and 7 bases stayed unmatched. This CDR3 spans 15 amino acids. Germline assignment: CDR1 KGHSH and CDR2 LQKENI.

This clone was seen a handful of times. The chain carries TRBV6-5 and TRBJ1-4; no definite D call. The germline V gene has CDR1 MNHEY and CDR2 SVGAGI. This CDR3 comprises 14 residues. The germline V and J ends were trimmed by 6 bases and 6 bases, with 14 bases remaining between them. The DNA for the CDR3 is TGTGCCAGCAGCCAGGTATCGGTCGATGAAAAACTGTTTTTT. Encoded protein: CASSQVSVDEKLFF.

V usage is TRBV10-2 and J usage is TRBJ1-2, with 10 bases matching TRBD1. The V and J ends lost 8 bases and 4 bases, in that order; junction bases with no gene match: 7. This CDR3 is built from 14 residues. The germline gives CDR1 WSHSY, CDR2 SAAADI. The CDR3, as DNA: TGCGCCAGCCTCTTGGACAGGGGGACCTATGGCTACACCTTC. It is translated as CASLLDRGTYGYTF.

This clone has more than one count but fewer than ten. The rearrangement links TRBV9 to TRBJ2-2; D is uncertain. The V gene lost 6 bases and the J gene lost 1 base, with 7 bases spanning the gap. The CDR3 extends over 13 amino acids. The V gene's germline CDR1 is SGDLS and CDR2 YYNGEE. CDR3 nucleotides: TGTGCCAGCACTGACGAGAACACCGGGGAGCTGTTTTTT. This translates into CASTDENTGELFF. Full variable domain (rest looked up from reference TRBV9 and TRBJ2-2): DSGVTQTPKHLITATGQRVTLRCSPRSGDLSVYWYQQSLDQGLQFLIQYYNGEERAKGNILERFSAQQFPDLHSELNLSSLELGDSALYFCASTDENTGELFFGEGSRLTVL.